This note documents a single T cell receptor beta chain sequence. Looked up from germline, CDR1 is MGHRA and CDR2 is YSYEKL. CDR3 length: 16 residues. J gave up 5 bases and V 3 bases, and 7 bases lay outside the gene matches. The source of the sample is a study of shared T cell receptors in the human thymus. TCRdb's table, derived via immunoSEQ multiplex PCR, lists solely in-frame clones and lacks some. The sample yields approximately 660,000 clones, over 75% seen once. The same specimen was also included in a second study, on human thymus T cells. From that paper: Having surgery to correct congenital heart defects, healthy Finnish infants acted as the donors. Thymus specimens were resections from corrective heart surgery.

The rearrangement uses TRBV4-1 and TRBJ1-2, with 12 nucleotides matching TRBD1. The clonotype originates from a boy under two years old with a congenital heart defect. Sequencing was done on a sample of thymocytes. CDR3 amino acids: CASSQGDRGRWYGYTF. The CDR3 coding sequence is TGCGCCAGCAGCCAGGGGGACAGGGGGCGGTGGTATGGCTACACCTTC.